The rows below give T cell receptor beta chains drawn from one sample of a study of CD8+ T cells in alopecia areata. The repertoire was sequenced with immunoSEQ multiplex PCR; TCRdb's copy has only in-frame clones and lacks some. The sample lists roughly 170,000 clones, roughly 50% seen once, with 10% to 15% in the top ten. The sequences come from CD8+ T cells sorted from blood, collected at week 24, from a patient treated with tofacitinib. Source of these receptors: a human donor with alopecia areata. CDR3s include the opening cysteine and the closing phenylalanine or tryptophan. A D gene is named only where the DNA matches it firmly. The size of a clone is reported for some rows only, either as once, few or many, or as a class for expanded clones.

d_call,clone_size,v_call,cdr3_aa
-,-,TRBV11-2,CASSLGPGYEQFF
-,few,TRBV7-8,CASSLGGRTYEQYF
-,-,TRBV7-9,CASSLAGQGYTF
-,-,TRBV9,CASSVALAGNYGYTF
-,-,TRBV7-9,CASSSAGGADGYTF
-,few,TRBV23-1,CASKVAVADYEQYF
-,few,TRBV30,CAWRDRTYEQYF
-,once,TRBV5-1,CASSSVPETPGGYTF
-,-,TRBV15,CATSREGGSTDTQYF
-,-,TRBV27,CASGQGAGTYGYTF
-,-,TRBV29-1,CSVESRNRAPGEQYF
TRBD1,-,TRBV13,CASSSTGQGKSEQYF
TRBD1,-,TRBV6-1,CANDRVRHTEAFF
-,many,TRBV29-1,CSVEAGERYGYTF
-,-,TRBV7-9,CASSLSAANQPQHF
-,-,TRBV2,CASSEWGAIYGYTF
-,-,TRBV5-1,CASSALDEYEQYF
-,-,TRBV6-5,CASSYSSGGGQPQHF
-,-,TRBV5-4,CASSLDVTYEQYF
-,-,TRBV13,CASSFPGNTEAFF
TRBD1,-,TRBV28,CASSPGTVGGTEAFF
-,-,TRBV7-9,CASSLGEGRYGYTF
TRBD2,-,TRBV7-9,CASSLEVSGELDTQYF
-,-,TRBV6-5,CASGTRSNQPQHF
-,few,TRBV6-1,CASSEADRPSYEQYF
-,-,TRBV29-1,CSVEVVGAGNSGNTIYF
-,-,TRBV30,CARGTGNTIYF
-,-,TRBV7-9,CASSPQGRAHPYNEQFF
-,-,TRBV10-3,CAITPDRSTNYGYTF
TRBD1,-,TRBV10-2,CASSETGAAYEQYF
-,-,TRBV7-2,CASSSPLAGGIGYTF
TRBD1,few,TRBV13,CASSLGQGPNQPQHF
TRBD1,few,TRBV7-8,CASSPAWTGHGYTF
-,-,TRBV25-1,CASSGRERQPQHF
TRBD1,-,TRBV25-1,CASSAGTGGREPQHF
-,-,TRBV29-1,CSVEEWEGQPQHF
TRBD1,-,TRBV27,CASSLSSRGLGETQYF
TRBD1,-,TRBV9,CASSSGTVTNEKLFF
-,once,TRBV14,CASSLGTADGYTF
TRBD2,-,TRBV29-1,CSVREGIRREQNYNEQFF
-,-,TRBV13,CASSLRTVQETQYF